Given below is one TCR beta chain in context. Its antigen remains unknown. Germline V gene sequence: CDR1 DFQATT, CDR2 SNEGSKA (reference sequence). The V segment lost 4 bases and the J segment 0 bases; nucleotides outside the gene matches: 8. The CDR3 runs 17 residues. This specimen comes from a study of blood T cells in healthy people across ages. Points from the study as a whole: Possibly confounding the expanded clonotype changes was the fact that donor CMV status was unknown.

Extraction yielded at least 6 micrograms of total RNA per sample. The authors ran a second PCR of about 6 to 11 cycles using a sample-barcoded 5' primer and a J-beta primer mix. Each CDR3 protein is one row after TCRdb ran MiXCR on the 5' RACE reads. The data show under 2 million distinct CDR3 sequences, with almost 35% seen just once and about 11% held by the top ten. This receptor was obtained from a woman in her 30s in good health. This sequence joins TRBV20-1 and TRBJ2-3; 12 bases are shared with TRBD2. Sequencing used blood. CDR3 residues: CSATSGTSGFSTDTQYF. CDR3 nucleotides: TGCAGTGCTACATCCGGGACTAGCGGGTTTAGCACAGATACGCAGTATTTT.